Listed here is a single T cell receptor (beta chain). Original handling: Reference gene primers were amplified, and this amplification served to estimate nucleated cell counts. Produced via immunoSEQ multiplex PCR; TCRdb's table is partial and in-frame only. V, J and clone size reflect that table, while D and trimming were determined from the DNA. The repertoire holds under 200,000 clones, 82% seen once, with about 5% in the top ten. V gave up 5 bases and J gave up 9 bases; unmatched junction bases: 4. Germline loops: CDR1 SGHVS, CDR2 FQNEAQ. This CDR3 has 12 amino acids. The sample belongs to a study of blood T cell repertoires in COVID-19. About the study: From T cells, B-cell-depleted T cells, or PBMCs came the material, which was cDNA or gDNA.

In assigning cohorts, the study relied on participant-reported clinical history. The clonotype comes from an older woman with acute COVID-19. The V and J genes are TRBV7-8 and TRBJ2-1; 7 nucleotides line up with TRBD2. Sequenced sample: PBMCs or T cells enriched from blood (not recorded which). CDR3 bases: TGTGCCAGCAGCCGCTCTAGCGGTGAGCAGTTCTTC. Protein: CASSRSSGEQFF.